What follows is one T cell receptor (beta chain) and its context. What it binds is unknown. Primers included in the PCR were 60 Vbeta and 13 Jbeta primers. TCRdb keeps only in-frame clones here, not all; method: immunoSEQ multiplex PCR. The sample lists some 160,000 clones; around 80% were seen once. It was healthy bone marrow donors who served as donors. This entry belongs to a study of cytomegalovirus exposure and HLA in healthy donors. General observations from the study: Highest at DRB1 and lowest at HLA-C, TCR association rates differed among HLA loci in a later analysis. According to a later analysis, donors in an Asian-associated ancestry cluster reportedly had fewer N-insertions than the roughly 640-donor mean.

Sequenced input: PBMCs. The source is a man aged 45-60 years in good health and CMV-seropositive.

The CDR3 is CATSDRVGQGSYGYTF. CDR3 sequence (DNA): TGTGCCACCAGCGATCGAGTAGGGCAGGGGAGCTATGGCTACACCTTC. The chain is built from TRBV15 and TRBJ1-2, with D tentatively TRBD1 (6 bases). Trimming cost V 5 bases and J 4 bases, with 20 bases left between them. From germline, CDR1 is LNHNV and CDR2 YYDKDF (reference sequence). This CDR3 region has 16 residues.